A selection of T cell receptor beta chains follows, all from one sample in a study of cytomegalovirus exposure and HLA in healthy donors. Method: immunoSEQ multiplex PCR; TCRdb's copy keeps in-frame clones and lacks some. The sample lists about 400,000 clones; about nine tenths were seen once. Sample: PBMCs. The receptors shown here come from a woman between 18 and 30 years old in good health and CMV-seronegative. Each CDR3 is given with its conserved first and last residue. A D gene is named only where the DNA matches it firmly. Only part of the rows carry a size: once, few, many, or a class if the clone is expanded.

.	TRBV2	TRBJ2-4	few	CASSGQFLAKNIQYF	TGTGCCAGCAGTGGACAGTTCTTAGCCAAAAACATTCAGTACTTC
TRBD1	TRBV7-7	TRBJ2-2	.	CASSSDRGPGELFF	TGTGCCAGCAGCTCGGACAGGGGGCCCGGGGAGCTGTTTTTT
TRBD1	TRBV2	TRBJ2-1	.	CASQVDRVPYNEQFF	TGTGCCAGCCAGGTGGACAGGGTCCCGTACAATGAGCAGTTCTTC
TRBD1	TRBV30	TRBJ2-2	.	CAWSKTGYTGELFF	TGTGCCTGGAGCAAGACAGGGTACACCGGGGAGCTGTTTTTT
.	TRBV28	TRBJ1-2	.	CASSLGQGNIYGYTF	TGTGCCAGCAGCCTTGGGCAGGGGAACATCTATGGCTACACCTTC
TRBD1	TRBV6-5	TRBJ2-7	.	CASSSDRVNEQYF	TGTGCCAGCAGTTCGGACAGGGTCAACGAGCAGTACTTC
TRBD2	TRBV15	TRBJ2-3	.	CATSRDRGADTQYF	TGTGCCACCAGCAGAGATCGGGGGGCAGATACGCAGTATTTT
TRBD1	TRBV11-2	TRBJ2-7	few	CASRAGTGGNEQYF	TGTGCCAGCAGGGCCGGGACAGGGGGCAACGAGCAGTACTTC
.	TRBV28	TRBJ2-7	few	CASSLVGVEQYF	TGTGCCAGCAGTTTGGTCGGGGTCGAGCAGTACTTC
TRBD1	TRBV19	TRBJ2-7	.	CASSSPGQGGDEQYF	TGTGCCAGTAGTTCGCCGGGACAGGGAGGCGACGAGCAGTACTTC
TRBD2	TRBV28	TRBJ2-1	.	CASTSGTSNEQFF	TGTGCCAGCACCTCCGGGACTAGCAATGAGCAGTTCTTC
TRBD1	TRBV15	TRBJ2-2	.	CATSRVGRGRPGELFF	TGTGCCACCAGCAGAGTAGGCAGGGGGCGTCCCGGGGAGCTGTTTTTT
.	TRBV6-6	TRBJ2-1	.	CASSSMGAHNEQFF	TGTGCCAGCAGTTCCATGGGGGCCCACAATGAGCAGTTCTTC
TRBD2	TRBV2	TRBJ2-3	once	CASSTDSSRAAGGMADTQYF	TGTGCCAGCAGTACCGATTCCTCCCGAGCGGCGGGGGGCATGGCAGATACGCAGTATTTT
TRBD2	TRBV6-1	TRBJ2-7	.	CASSEAQLAGARRREQYF	TGTGCCAGCAGTGAAGCCCAACTAGCGGGGGCTCGAAGGCGAGAGCAGTACTTC
.	TRBV7-3	TRBJ2-2	few	CASSLAGRTGELFF	TGTGCCAGCAGCTTAGCGGGACGAACCGGGGAGCTGTTTTTT
.	TRBV9	TRBJ2-3	.	CASSALGAWTDTQYF	TGTGCCAGCAGCGCCCTGGGGGCTTGGACAGATACGCAGTATTTT
TRBD1	TRBV28	TRBJ1-6	.	CASSLWLGQAIRNSPLHF	TGTGCCAGCAGTTTATGGTTGGGACAGGCGATTCGGAATTCACCCCTCCACTTT
.	TRBV19	TRBJ1-1	.	CASSNEQQNTEAFF	TGTGCCAGTAGTAATGAACAACAGAACACTGAAGCTTTCTTT
TRBD1	TRBV7-2	TRBJ2-7	few	CASTLDRGGDEQYF	TGTGCCAGCACCCTAGACAGGGGAGGAGACGAGCAGTACTTC
.	TRBV2	TRBJ2-2	.	CASSERSGELFF	TGTGCCAGCAGTGAAAGGAGCGGGGAGCTGTTTTTT
.	TRBV6-4	TRBJ2-7	few	CASSEYQGYEQYF	TGTGCCAGCAGTGAATATCAGGGGTACGAGCAGTACTTC
.	TRBV4-1	TRBJ2-2	.	CASSTRTGITGELFF	TGCGCCAGCAGCACCCGGACTGGAATAACCGGGGAGCTGTTTTTT
TRBD1	TRBV5-4	TRBJ2-2	once	CASSPGIGQGATGELFF	TGTGCCAGCAGCCCAGGGATAGGACAGGGGGCAACCGGGGAGCTGTTTTTT
.	TRBV19	TRBJ2-1	once	CASSIVTGELAEQFF	TGTGCCAGTAGTATCGTCACGGGAGAGCTGGCTGAGCAGTTCTTC
.	TRBV28	TRBJ1-6	.	CASKGQTSPLHF	TGTGCCAGCAAGGGACAAACCTCACCCCTCCACTTT
.	TRBV4-1	TRBJ2-7	.	CASSQEPTGSYEQYF	TGCGCCAGCAGCCAAGAGCCTACAGGCTCCTACGAGCAGTATTTC
TRBD1	TRBV27	TRBJ1-2	few	CASSPTDRGGGYTF	TGTGCCAGCAGCCCGACGGACAGGGGAGGAGGCTACACCTTC
.	TRBV5-4	TRBJ1-1	few	CASRSGFEAFF	TGTGCCAGCAGATCCGGGTTTGAAGCTTTCTTT
.	TRBV28	TRBJ2-1	.	CASSFPRGGRLEQFF	TGTGCCAGCAGTTTTCCTAGGGGGGGCCGGCTAGAGCAGTTCTTC
.	TRBV6-1	TRBJ1-5	.	CASGRSPGEQPQHF	TGTGCCAGCGGTCGATCTCCAGGGGAACAGCCCCAGCATTTT
.	TRBV2	TRBJ2-7	.	CASSGLMRAPYEQYF	TGTGCCAGCAGTGGCCTTATGAGGGCCCCCTACGAGCAGTACTTC